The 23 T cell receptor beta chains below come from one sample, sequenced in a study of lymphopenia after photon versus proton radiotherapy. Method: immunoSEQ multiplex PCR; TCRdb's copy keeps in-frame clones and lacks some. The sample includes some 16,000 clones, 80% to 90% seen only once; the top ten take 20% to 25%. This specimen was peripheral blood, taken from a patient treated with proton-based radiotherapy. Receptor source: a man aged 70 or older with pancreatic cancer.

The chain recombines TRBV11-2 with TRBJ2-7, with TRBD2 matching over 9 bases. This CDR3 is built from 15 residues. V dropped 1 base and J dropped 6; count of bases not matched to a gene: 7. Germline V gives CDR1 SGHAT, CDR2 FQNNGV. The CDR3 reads CASSLGSSGVGEQYF. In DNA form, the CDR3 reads TGTGCCAGCAGCTTAGGTTCTAGCGGGGTTGGCGAGCAGTACTTC.

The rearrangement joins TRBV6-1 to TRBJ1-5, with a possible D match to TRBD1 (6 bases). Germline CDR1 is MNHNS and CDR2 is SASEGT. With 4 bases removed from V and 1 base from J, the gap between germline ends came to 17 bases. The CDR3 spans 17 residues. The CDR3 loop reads CASSGGRGGGSNQPQHF. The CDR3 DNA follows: TGTGCCAGCAGTGGGGGGCGAGGAGGGGGAAGCAATCAGCCCCAGCATTTT.

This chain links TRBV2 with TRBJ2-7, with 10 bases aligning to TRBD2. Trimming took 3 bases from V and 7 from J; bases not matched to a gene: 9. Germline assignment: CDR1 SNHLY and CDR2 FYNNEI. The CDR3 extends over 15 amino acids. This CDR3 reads CASSDFASGRGEQYF. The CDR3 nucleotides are TGTGCCAGCAGTGATTTCGCTAGCGGGAGAGGGGAGCAGTACTTC. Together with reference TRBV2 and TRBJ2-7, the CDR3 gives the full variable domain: EPEVTQTPSHQVTQMGQEVILRCVPISNHLYFYWYRQILGQKVEFLVSFYNNEISEKSEIFDDQFSVERPDGSNFTLKIRSTKLEDSAMYFCASSDFASGRGEQYFGPGTRLTVT.

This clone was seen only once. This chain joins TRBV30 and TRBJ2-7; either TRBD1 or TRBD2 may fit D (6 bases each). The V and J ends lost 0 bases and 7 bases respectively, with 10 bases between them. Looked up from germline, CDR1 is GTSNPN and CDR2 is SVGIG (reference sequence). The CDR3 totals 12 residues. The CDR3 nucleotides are TGTGCCTGGAGTGTAGGGGGACTGGAGCAGTACTTC. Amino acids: CAWSVGGLEQYF. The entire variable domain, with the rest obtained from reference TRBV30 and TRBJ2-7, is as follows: SQTIHQWPATLVQPVGSPLSLECTVEGTSNPNLYWYRQAAGRGLQLLFYSVGIGQISSEVPQNLSASRPQDRQFILSSKKLLLSDSGFYLCAWSVGGLEQYFGPGTRLTVT.

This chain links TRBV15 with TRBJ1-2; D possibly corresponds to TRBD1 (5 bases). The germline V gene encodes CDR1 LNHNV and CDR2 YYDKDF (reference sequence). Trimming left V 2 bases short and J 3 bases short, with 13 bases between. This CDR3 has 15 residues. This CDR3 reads CATSRLGQGDYGYTF. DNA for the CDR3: TGTGCCACCAGCAGACTAGGGCAGGGTGACTATGGCTACACCTTC. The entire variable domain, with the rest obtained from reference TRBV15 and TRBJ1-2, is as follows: DAMVIQNPRYQVTQFGKPVTLSCSQTLNHNVMYWYQQKSSQAPKLLFHYYDKDFNNEADTPDNFQSRRPNTSFCFLDIRSPGLGDTAMYLCATSRLGQGDYGYTFGSGTRLTVV.

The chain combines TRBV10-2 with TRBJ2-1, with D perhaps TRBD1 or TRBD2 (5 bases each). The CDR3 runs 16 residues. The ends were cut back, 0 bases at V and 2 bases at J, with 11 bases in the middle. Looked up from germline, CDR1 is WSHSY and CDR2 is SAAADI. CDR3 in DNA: TGCGCCAGCAGTGAGTCCCCGGGACCGACCTACAATGAGCAGTTCTTC. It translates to CASSESPGPTYNEQFF.

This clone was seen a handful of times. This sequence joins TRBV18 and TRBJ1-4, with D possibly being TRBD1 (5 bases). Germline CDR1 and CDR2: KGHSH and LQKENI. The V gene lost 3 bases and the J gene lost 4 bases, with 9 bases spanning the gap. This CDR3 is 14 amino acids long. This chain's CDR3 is CASSPGQGNEKLFF. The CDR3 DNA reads TGTGCCAGCTCACCGGGGCAGGGTAATGAAAAACTGTTTTTT.

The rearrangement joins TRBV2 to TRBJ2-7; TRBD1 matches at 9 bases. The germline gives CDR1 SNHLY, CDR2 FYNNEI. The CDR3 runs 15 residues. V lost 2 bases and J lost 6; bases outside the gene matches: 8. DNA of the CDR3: TGTGCCAGCAGTGAAAGGGGGACAGGGAGCAGCGAGCAGTACTTC. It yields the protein CASSERGTGSSEQYF. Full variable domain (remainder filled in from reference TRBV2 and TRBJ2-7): EPEVTQTPSHQVTQMGQEVILRCVPISNHLYFYWYRQILGQKVEFLVSFYNNEISEKSEIFDDQFSVERPDGSNFTLKIRSTKLEDSAMYFCASSERGTGSSEQYFGPGTRLTVT.

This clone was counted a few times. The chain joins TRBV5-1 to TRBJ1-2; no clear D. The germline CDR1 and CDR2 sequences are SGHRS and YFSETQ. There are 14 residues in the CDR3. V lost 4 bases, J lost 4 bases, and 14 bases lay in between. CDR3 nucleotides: TGCGCCAGCAGCACGATCGGATATGCCTATGGCTACACCTTC. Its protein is CASSTIGYAYGYTF.

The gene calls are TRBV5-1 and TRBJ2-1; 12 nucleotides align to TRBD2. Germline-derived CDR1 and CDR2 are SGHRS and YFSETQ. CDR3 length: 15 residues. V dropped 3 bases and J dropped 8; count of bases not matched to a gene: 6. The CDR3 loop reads CASSSTSGRFDEQFF. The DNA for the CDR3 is TGCGCCAGCAGCTCGACTAGCGGGAGATTCGATGAGCAGTTCTTC.

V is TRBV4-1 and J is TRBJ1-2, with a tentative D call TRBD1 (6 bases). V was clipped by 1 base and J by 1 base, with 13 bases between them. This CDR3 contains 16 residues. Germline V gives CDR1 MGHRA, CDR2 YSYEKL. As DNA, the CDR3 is TGCGCCAGCAGCCAAGCCGGGACACCTGTTAACTATGGCTACACCTTC. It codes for CASSQAGTPVNYGYTF.

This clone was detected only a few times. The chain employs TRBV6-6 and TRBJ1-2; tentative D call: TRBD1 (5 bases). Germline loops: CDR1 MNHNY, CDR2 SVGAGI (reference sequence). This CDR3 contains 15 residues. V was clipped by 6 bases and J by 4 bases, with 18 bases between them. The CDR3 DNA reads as TGTGCCAGCAGGGGACCGGGACCAGCAGGCTATGGCTACACCTTC. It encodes CASRGPGPAGYGYTF.

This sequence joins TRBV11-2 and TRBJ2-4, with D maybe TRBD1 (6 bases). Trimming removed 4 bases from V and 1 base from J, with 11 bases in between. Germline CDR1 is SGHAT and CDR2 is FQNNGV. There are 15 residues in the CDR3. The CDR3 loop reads CASSSPGVAKNIQYF. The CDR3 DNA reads TGTGCCAGCAGCTCACCAGGGGTGGCCAAAAACATTCAGTACTTC.

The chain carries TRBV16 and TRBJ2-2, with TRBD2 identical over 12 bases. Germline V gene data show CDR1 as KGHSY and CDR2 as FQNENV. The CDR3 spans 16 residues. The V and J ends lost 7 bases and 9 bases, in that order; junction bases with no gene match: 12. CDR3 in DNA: TGTGCCAGCAACAACCAGAGGACTAGCGGGGCCCGGGAGCTGTTTTTT. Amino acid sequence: CASNNQRTSGARELFF.

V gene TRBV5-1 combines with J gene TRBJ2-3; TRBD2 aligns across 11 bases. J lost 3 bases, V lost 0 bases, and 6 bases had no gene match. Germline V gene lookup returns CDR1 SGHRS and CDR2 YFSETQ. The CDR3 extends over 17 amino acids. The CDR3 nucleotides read TGCGCCAGCAGCTTGGGGATTGCTAGCGGGGGGACAGATACGCAGTATTTT. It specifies CASSLGIASGGTDTQYF. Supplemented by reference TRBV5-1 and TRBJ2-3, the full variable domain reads KAGVTQTPRYLIKTRGQQVTLSCSPISGHRSVSWYQQTPGQGLQFLFEYFSETQRNKGNFPGRFSGRQFSNSRSEMNVSTLELGDSALYLCASSLGIASGGTDTQYFGPGTRLTVL.

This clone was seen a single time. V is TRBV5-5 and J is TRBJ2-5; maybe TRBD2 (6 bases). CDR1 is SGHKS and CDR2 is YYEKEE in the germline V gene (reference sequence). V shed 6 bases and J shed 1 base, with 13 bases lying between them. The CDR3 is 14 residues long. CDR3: CASTPLGGQETQYF. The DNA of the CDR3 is TGTGCCAGCACCCCCCTCGGGGGCCAAGAGACCCAGTACTTC.

DNA of the CDR3: TGTGCCAGCAGCGTTGTAGACACTGAAGCTTTCTTT. Its protein is CASSVVDTEAFF. V is TRBV9 and J is TRBJ1-1, with no clear D. The CDR3 loop spans 12 amino acids. The germline V gene has CDR1 SGDLS and CDR2 YYNGEE. V lost 2 bases and J lost 3, with 5 bases in between.

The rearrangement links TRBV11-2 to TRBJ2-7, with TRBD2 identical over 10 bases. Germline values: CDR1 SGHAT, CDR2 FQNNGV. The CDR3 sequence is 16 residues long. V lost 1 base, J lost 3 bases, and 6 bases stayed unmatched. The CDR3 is CASSLVTQRGGYEQYF. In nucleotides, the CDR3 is TGTGCCAGCAGCTTAGTCACCCAGCGGGGGGGCTACGAGCAGTACTTC.

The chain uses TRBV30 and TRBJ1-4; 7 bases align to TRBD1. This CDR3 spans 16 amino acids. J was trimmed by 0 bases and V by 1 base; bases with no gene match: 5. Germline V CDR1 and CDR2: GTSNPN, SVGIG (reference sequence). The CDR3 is CAWSGRGAATNEKLFF. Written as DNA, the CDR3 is TGTGCCTGGAGTGGCAGGGGGGCTGCAACTAATGAAAAACTGTTTTTT.

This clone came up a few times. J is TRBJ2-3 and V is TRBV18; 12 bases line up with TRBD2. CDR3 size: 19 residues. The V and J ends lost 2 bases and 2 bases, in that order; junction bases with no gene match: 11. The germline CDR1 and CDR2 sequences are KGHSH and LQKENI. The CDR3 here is CASSPRGRLAGATTDTQYF. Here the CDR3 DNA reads TGTGCCAGCTCACCAAGAGGTAGACTAGCGGGAGCTACCACAGATACGCAGTATTTT.

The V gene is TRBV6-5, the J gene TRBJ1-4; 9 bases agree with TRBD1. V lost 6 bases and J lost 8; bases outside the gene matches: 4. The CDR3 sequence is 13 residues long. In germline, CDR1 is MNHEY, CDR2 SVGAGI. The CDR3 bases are TGTGCCAGCAGAGACAGGGGGGAGGAAAAACTGTTTTTT. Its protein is CASRDRGEEKLFF.

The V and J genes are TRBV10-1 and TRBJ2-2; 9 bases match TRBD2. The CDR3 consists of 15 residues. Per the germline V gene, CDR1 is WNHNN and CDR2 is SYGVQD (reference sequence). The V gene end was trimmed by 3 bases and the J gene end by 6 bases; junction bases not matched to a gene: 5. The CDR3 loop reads CASSDWTSEPGELFF. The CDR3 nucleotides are TGCGCCAGCAGTGATTGGACTAGCGAGCCCGGGGAGCTGTTTTTT.

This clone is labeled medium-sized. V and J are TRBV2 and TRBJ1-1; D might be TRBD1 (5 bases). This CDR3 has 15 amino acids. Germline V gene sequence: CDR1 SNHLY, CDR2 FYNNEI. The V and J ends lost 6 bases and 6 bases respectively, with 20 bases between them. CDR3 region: CASRETTVEPPEAFF. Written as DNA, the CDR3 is TGTGCCAGCAGGGAAACGACAGTCGAGCCCCCTGAAGCTTTCTTT.